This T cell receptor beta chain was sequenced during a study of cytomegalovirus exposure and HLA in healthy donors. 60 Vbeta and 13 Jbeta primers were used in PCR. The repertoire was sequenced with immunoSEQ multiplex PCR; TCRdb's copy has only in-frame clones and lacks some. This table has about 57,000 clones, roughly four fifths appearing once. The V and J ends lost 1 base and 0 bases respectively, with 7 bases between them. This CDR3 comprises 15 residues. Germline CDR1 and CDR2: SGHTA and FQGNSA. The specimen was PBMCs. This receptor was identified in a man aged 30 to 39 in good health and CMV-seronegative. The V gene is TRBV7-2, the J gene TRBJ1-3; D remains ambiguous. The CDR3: CASSLGRASGNTIYF. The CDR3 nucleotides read TGTGCCAGCAGCTTAGGGCGGGCCTCTGGAAACACCATATATTTT.